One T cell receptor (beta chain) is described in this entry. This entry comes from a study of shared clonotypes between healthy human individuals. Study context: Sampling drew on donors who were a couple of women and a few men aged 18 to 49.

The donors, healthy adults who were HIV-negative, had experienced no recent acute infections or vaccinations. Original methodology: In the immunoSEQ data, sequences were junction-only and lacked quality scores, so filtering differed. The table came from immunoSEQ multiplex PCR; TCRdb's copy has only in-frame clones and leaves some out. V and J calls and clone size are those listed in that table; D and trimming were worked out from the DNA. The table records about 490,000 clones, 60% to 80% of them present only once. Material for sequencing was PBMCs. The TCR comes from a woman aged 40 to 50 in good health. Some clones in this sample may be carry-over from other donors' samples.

In DNA form, the CDR3 reads TGTGCCAGCACCCAGACTAGCTCTTCCTACAATGAGCAGTTCTTC. Its translation: CASTQTSSSYNEQFF. The chain joins TRBV7-3 to TRBJ2-1; the match to TRBD2 covers 7 bases. Germline-derived CDR1 and CDR2 are SGHTA and FQGTGA. J gave up 1 base and V 7 bases, and 7 bases lay outside the gene matches. The length of the CDR3 is 15 residues.